The 32 T cell receptor beta chains given below trace back to one sample, sequenced in a study of T cells in localized non-small cell lung cancer. Assay used: immunoSEQ multiplex PCR; TCRdb lists only in-frame clones, some missing. The repertoire holds some 25,000 clones, with 81% as singletons. The sample in question was peripheral blood, obtained before any cancer treatment. Every receptor here comes from a man between 40 and 70 years old with stage III squamous cell lung carcinoma.

A single count supports this clone. The DNA of the CDR3 is TGTGCCAGTAGTCACCGGGACAGGGGTCTTGGTGAGCAGTTCTTC. This gives the protein CASSHRDRGLGEQFF. The chain has TRBV19 and TRBJ2-1; 10 bases line up with TRBD1. CDR1 and CDR2 (germline): LNHDA, SQIVND (reference sequence). The ends lost 5 bases at V and 9 bases at J; junction bases unmatched: 10. The CDR3 has 15 amino acids.

The CDR3, as DNA: TGTGCCAGCAGTCCCCCATCCGGAGCCACGCAGTATTTT. It specifies CASSPPSGATQYF. The rearrangement uses TRBV7-9 and TRBJ2-3; D gene uncertain. V lost 6 bases to trimming and J lost 9 bases, with 16 bases between them. Germline-derived CDR1 and CDR2 are SEHNR and FQNEAQ (reference sequence). The CDR3 totals 13 residues. The whole variable domain, remainder taken from reference TRBV7-9 and TRBJ2-3, is DTGVSQNPRHKITKRGQNVTFRCDPISEHNRLYWYRQTLGQGPEFLTYFQNEAQLEKSRLLSDRFSAERPKGSFSTLEIQRTEQGDSAMYLCASSPPSGATQYFGPGTRLTVL.

CDR3 sequence reads: CASSIGQRTTNEKLFF. CDR3 sequence (DNA): TGTGCCAGTAGTATAGGCCAGAGAACAACTAATGAAAAACTGTTTTTT. The chain links TRBV19 to TRBJ1-4; D is undetermined. Germline-derived CDR1 and CDR2 are LNHDA and SQIVND (reference sequence). V was cut by 1 base and J by 0 bases, with 9 bases left in between. The CDR3 extends over 16 amino acids.

Concerning this clone: The junction does not match germline at one end; this may be a read error. CDR3 coding DNA: TGTGCTAGCAGCTTAGGCCAGGGCTCCTACAATGAGCAGTTCTTC. Translation gives CASSLGQGSYNEQFF. J is TRBJ2-1 and V is TRBV7-7; D may be TRBD1 (5 bases). Per the germline V gene, CDR1 is SSHAT and CDR2 is FNYEAQ (reference sequence). This CDR3 spans 15 amino acids.

The rearrangement uses TRBV28 and TRBJ2-3, with D perhaps matching TRBD1 (6 bases). The CDR3 spans 18 residues. V was trimmed by 1 base and J by 1 base, leaving 18 bases between them. Germline V gene lookup returns CDR1 MDHEN and CDR2 SYDVKM. The DNA of the CDR3 is TGTGCCAGCAGTTTATTCGGAGGTGGCAGGGGTGGCACAGATACGCAGTATTTT. Its protein is CASSLFGGGRGGTDTQYF.

In this sample, this clone turned up a few times. The V gene is TRBV6-6, the J gene TRBJ1-3; D unresolved. Deletions cut 10 bases from V and 2 bases from J, with 9 bases between. The germline CDR1 and CDR2 sequences are MNHNY and SVGAGI (reference sequence). This CDR3 is built from 12 residues. The CDR3 DNA reads as TGTGCCATCGGGGAAACTGGAAACACCATATATTTT. Protein sequence: CAIGETGNTIYF.

The CDR3 sequence is CSAGRTSGSTTDTQYF. The CDR3 DNA is TGCAGCGCCGGTCGGACTAGCGGGTCAACCACAGATACGCAGTATTTT. The chain couples TRBV29-1 to TRBJ2-3, with TRBD2 matching over 11 bases. V lost 7 bases, J lost 2 bases, and 11 bases stayed unmatched. CDR3 size: 16 residues. Germline V gene lookup returns CDR1 SQVTM and CDR2 ANQGSEA.

The chain joins TRBV7-9 to TRBJ2-1, with D unresolved. The CDR3 consists of 12 residues. CDR1 is SEHNR and CDR2 is FQNEAQ in the germline V gene (reference sequence). V was trimmed by 5 bases and J by 10 bases, leaving 12 bases between them. The CDR3 DNA sequence: TGTGCCAGCAGCCTGCCGGTGGGGGAGCAGTTCTTC. Amino acid sequence: CASSLPVGEQFF. Full variable domain (missing parts from reference TRBV7-9 and TRBJ2-1): DTGVSQNPRHKITKRGQNVTFRCDPISEHNRLYWYRQTLGQGPEFLTYFQNEAQLEKSRLLSDRFSAERPKGSFSTLEIQRTEQGDSAMYLCASSLPVGEQFFGPGTRLTVL.

This rearrangement joins TRBV9 to TRBJ2-2, with a possible D match to TRBD2 (6 bases). The CDR3 contains 15 residues. V lost 1 base, J lost 3 bases, and 10 bases lay in between. Germline CDR1 and CDR2: SGDLS and YYNGEE. The CDR3 DNA reads TGTGCCAGCAGCGTAACACTAGCAGACACCGGGGAGCTGTTTTTT. This encodes CASSVTLADTGELFF.

V gene TRBV7-9 combines with J gene TRBJ2-2; D unresolved. V lost 4 bases and J 6 bases, leaving 15 bases between the germline ends. The length of the CDR3 is 15 residues. Germline V lookup: CDR1 SEHNR, CDR2 FQNEAQ (reference sequence). The CDR3, as DNA: TGTGCCAGCAGCTCATGGACCATTCGGGCCGGGGAGCTGTTTTTT. Translated: CASSSWTIRAGELFF.

The chain employs TRBV29-1 and TRBJ1-6; TRBD1 aligns across 8 bases. The CDR3 runs 15 residues. V shed 5 bases and J 6 bases; nucleotides not matched to a gene: 9. Germline V CDR1 and CDR2: SQVTM, ANQGSEA. In DNA form, the CDR3 reads TGCAGCGTTAAGGAAGCAGGGGGCGGTAATTCACCCCTCCACTTT. It codes for CSVKEAGGGNSPLHF.

The rearrangement joins TRBV7-9 to TRBJ2-1; a possible D gene is TRBD2 (5 bases). Germline CDR1 SEHNR, CDR2 FQNEAQ (reference sequence). Trimming cost V 5 bases and J 3 bases, with 11 bases left between them. The CDR3 covers 14 residues. CDR3 in amino acids: CASSTRAVYNEQFF. The CDR3 DNA sequence: TGTGCCAGCAGCACGCGGGCGGTCTACAATGAGCAGTTCTTC.

CDR3 residues: CASAPGPKGYTF. The CDR3 region has the DNA TGTGCCAGCGCCCCCGGGCCCAAAGGCTACACCTTC. The V call is TRBV6-5, the J call TRBJ1-2; D remains unclear. The CDR3 loop spans 12 amino acids. The ends were cut back, 8 bases at V and 8 bases at J, with 15 bases in the middle. Germline V gene data show CDR1 as MNHEY and CDR2 as SVGAGI.

The chain couples TRBV18 to TRBJ2-5; D unclear. V was cut by 5 bases and J by 0 bases, with 1 base left in between. The CDR3 is 11 residues long. CDR1 is KGHSH and CDR2 is LQKENI in the germline V gene. In nucleotides, the CDR3 is TGTGCCAGCTCATACCAAGAGACCCAGTACTTC. It specifies CASSYQETQYF.

The J gene is TRBJ2-3, the V gene TRBV28; D gene unclear. The CDR3 runs 15 residues. Germline loops: CDR1 MDHEN, CDR2 SYDVKM. Trimming shortened V by 4 bases and J by 1 base, and 12 bases separated the two germline ends. The CDR3 reads CASSYRAAGTDTQYF. CDR3 bases: TGTGCCAGCAGTTACCGGGCCGCGGGCACAGATACGCAGTATTTT.

The V gene is TRBV6-5, the J gene TRBJ1-6, with TRBD1 identical over 7 bases. CDR1 is MNHEY, CDR2 SVGAGI, per germline. V lost 0 bases and J lost 9; bases outside the gene matches: 8. CDR3 length: 16 residues. CDR3 loop: CASSYSKTGQASPLHF. Here the CDR3 DNA reads TGTGCCAGCAGTTACTCAAAGACAGGGCAGGCTTCACCCCTCCACTTT.

This CDR3 is CASRQGQPSYTF. The CDR3 DNA reads TGTGCCAGCAGGCAGGGACAGCCGAGCTACACCTTC. The chain uses TRBV6-6 and TRBJ1-2, with 7 bases identical to TRBD1. Germline trimming cut 6 bases from V and 9 bases from J; bases unmatched to any gene: 7. The germline gives CDR1 MNHNY, CDR2 SVGAGI (reference sequence). The CDR3 is 12 amino acids.

This rearrangement joins TRBV6-5 to TRBJ2-5, with D possibly being TRBD2 (6 bases). This CDR3 spans 13 amino acids. Germline CDR1 MNHEY, CDR2 SVGAGI. V shed 2 bases and J shed 5 bases, with 9 bases lying between them. The CDR3 spells CASSYTGDETQYF. CDR3 coding DNA: TGTGCCAGCAGTTACACGGGGGATGAGACCCAGTACTTC.

This chain connects TRBV19 to TRBJ2-6; TRBD1 matches at 8 bases. CDR1 is LNHDA and CDR2 is SQIVND in the germline V gene (reference sequence). J gave up 0 bases and V 3 bases, and 4 bases lay outside the gene matches. The CDR3 contains 17 residues. The CDR3, as DNA: TGTGCCAGTAGTATCGGGACAGGACTCTCTGGGGCCAACGTCCTGACTTTC. It specifies CASSIGTGLSGANVLTF. The full variable domain, with the rest looked up from reference TRBV19 and TRBJ2-6, is DGGITQSPKYLFRKEGQNVTLSCEQNLNHDAMYWYRQDPGQGLRLIYYSQIVNDFQKGDIAEGYSVSREKKESFPLTVTSAQKNPTAFYLCASSIGTGLSGANVLTFGAGSRLTVL.

This rearrangement joins TRBV7-8 to TRBJ2-4; the match to TRBD2 covers 8 bases. Per germline, CDR1 SGHVS and CDR2 FQNEAQ. V shed 5 bases and J 8 bases; nucleotides not matched to a gene: 17. CDR3 size: 17 residues. CDR3 sequence: CASSALTRGGRRDIQYF. The CDR3 DNA is TGTGCCAGCAGCGCCCTAACGCGCGGGGGGCGCAGAGACATTCAGTACTTC.

This chain connects TRBV18 to TRBJ2-1; D is undetermined. Germline values: CDR1 KGHSH, CDR2 LQKENI. V was shortened by 2 bases and J by 13 bases, with 12 bases between the two germline ends. This CDR3 region has 12 residues. This CDR3 is CASSPVQNSQFF. The CDR3 coding sequence is TGTGCCAGCTCACCAGTCCAGAACAGCCAGTTCTTC.

The chain employs TRBV4-2 and TRBJ1-3; D call uncertain. This CDR3 is built from 18 residues. The ends were cut back, 0 bases at V and 1 base at J, with 16 bases in the middle. Germline values: CDR1 LGHNA, CDR2 YNFKEQ. The CDR3 spells CASSQDYQVLGSGNTIYF. The CDR3 DNA follows: TGTGCCAGCAGCCAAGATTACCAGGTGCTCGGGTCTGGAAACACCATATATTTT.

This chain links TRBV6-1 with TRBJ2-1; 8 nucleotides align to TRBD2. The V and J ends lost 0 bases and 12 bases, in that order; junction bases with no gene match: 4. The germline CDR1 and CDR2 sequences are MNHNS and SASEGT. The CDR3 totals 13 residues. The CDR3 loop reads CASSEANSGAQFF. For the CDR3, the DNA is TGTGCCAGCAGTGAAGCGAATAGCGGGGCGCAGTTCTTC.

Here the CDR3 reads CASSLLSGGELFF. CDR3 DNA: TGCGCCAGCAGCTTGTTAAGCGGCGGGGAGCTGTTTTTT. The J gene is TRBJ2-2, the V gene TRBV5-1, with D tentatively TRBD2 (5 bases). The CDR3 is made up of 13 amino acids. V was pared by 1 base and J by 7 bases, with 8 bases between. Germline V gene sequence: CDR1 SGHRS, CDR2 YFSETQ.

This chain uses TRBV4-1 with TRBJ2-2; weak D call: TRBD2 (5 bases). Germline CDR1 and CDR2: MGHRA and YSYEKL. This CDR3 spans 12 amino acids. The V and J ends lost 4 bases and 5 bases respectively, with 5 bases between them. The CDR3 coding sequence is TGCGCCAGCAGCCCGGGGACCGGGGAGCTGTTTTTT. Its protein product is CASSPGTGELFF.

V is TRBV5-1 and J is TRBJ2-1; the D call may be TRBD1 or TRBD2 (5 bases each). Germline V gives CDR1 SGHRS, CDR2 YFSETQ. Between the trimmed V and J ends, which lost 7 bases and 8 bases, there was a span of 19 bases. This CDR3 region has 14 residues. For the CDR3, the DNA is TGCGCCAGCCTGTCAGCGAGAAGAGGGGATGAGCAGTTCTTC. Its protein is CASLSARRGDEQFF.

The genes are TRBV9 and TRBJ1-3, with a weak D call TRBD1 (6 bases). Trimming removed 6 bases from V and 0 bases from J, with 13 bases in between. From germline, CDR1 is SGDLS and CDR2 YYNGEE. The CDR3 spans 15 residues. The CDR3 DNA follows: TGTGCCAGCAACACAGGGAAATTCTCTGGAAACACCATATATTTT. Protein: CASNTGKFSGNTIYF.

V gene TRBV19 combines with J gene TRBJ2-2; tentatively, D is TRBD2 (5 bases). CDR1 and CDR2 (germline): LNHDA, SQIVND (reference sequence). Trimming cost V 3 bases and J 1 base, with 12 bases left between them. This CDR3 is 16 amino acids long. CDR3 in DNA: TGTGCCAGTAGTATTCCGAGGACTCTGAACACCGGGGAGCTGTTTTTT. Translating gives CASSIPRTLNTGELFF.

The rearrangement joins TRBV5-4 to TRBJ2-3, with 11 positions matching TRBD2. Germline trimming cut 5 bases from V and 6 bases from J; bases unmatched to any gene: 11. Germline CDR1 and CDR2: SGHNT and YYREEE (reference sequence). This CDR3 region has 16 residues. The CDR3 DNA sequence: TGTGCCAGCAGTTTGCCGATACTAGCGGGGGAGGATACGCAGTATTTT. It yields the protein CASSLPILAGEDTQYF.

This sequence joins TRBV2 and TRBJ2-2; D is perhaps TRBD1 (6 bases). Deletions cut 7 bases from V and 0 bases from J, with 9 bases between. The germline V gene has CDR1 SNHLY and CDR2 FYNNEI. The CDR3 length is 14 residues. This CDR3 is CASMGHPNTGELFF. In DNA, the CDR3 is TGTGCCAGCATGGGACATCCGAACACCGGGGAGCTGTTTTTT.

The V and J genes are TRBV9 and TRBJ1-3; D is uncertain. Germline CDR1 reads SGDLS; CDR2 reads YYNGEE. This CDR3 contains 17 residues. Between the trimmed V and J ends, which lost 3 bases and 4 bases, there was a span of 20 bases. CDR3 region: CASSERFGEPGGNTIYF. DNA for the CDR3: TGTGCCAGCAGCGAGAGATTCGGGGAGCCTGGGGGAAACACCATATATTTT.

The chain combines TRBV7-8 with TRBJ2-5; D unresolved. The CDR3 has 16 residues. V shed 5 bases and J shed 0 bases, with 16 bases lying between them. In germline, CDR1 is SGHVS, CDR2 FQNEAQ. The CDR3 is CASSHLGPADQETQYF. The CDR3 DNA reads as TGTGCCAGCAGCCATCTAGGTCCGGCGGACCAAGAGACCCAGTACTTC.